This T cell receptor (beta chain) derives from a study of blood T cell repertoires in COVID-19. Profiling relied on immunoSEQ multiplex PCR, and the TCRdb table lists in-frame clones only, not all of them. The data hold 200,000 or so clones, with 85% observed a single time. The origin of this receptor is a man between 60 and 70 years old with COVID-19, enrolled during active disease. Source material: peripheral blood.

For the CDR3, the DNA is TGCGCCAGCAGCGCAGGCGGCCTAGCGGGATACGAGCAGTACTTC. Its translation is CASSAGGLAGYEQYF. V is TRBV5-1 and J is TRBJ2-7; 9 nucleotides line up with TRBD2. The CDR3 is 15 amino acids. CDR1 SGHRS and CDR2 YFSETQ come from the germline V gene. Trimming took 4 bases from V and 4 from J; bases not matched to a gene: 9.